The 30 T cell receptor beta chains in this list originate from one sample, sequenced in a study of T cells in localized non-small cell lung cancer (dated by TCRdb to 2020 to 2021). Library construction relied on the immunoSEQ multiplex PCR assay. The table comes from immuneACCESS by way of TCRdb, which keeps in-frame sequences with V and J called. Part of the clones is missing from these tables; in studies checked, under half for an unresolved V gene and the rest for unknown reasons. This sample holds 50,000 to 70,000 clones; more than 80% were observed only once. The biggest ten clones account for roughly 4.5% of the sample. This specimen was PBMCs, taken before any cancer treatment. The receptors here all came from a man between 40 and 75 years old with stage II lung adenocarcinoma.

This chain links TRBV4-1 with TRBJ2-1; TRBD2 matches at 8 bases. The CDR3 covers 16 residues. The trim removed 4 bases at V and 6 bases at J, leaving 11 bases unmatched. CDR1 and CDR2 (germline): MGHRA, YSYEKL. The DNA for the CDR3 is TGCGCCAGCAGCCCACACCGCAGCGGGAGTCGCAATGAGCAGTTCTTC. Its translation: CASSPHRSGSRNEQFF.

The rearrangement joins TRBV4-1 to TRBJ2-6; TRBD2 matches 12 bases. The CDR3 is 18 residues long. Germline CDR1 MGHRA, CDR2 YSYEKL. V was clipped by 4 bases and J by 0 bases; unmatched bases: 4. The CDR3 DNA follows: TGCGCCAGCAGCCGAGGACTAGCGGGGATCTCTGGGGCCAACGTCCTGACTTTC. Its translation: CASSRGLAGISGANVLTF.

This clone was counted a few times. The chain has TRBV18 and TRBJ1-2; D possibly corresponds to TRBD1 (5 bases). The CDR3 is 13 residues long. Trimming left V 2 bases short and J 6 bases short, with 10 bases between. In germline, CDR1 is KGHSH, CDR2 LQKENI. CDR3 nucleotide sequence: TGTGCCAGCTCACCAGGCAGGGACGATGGCTACACCTTC. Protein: CASSPGRDDGYTF.

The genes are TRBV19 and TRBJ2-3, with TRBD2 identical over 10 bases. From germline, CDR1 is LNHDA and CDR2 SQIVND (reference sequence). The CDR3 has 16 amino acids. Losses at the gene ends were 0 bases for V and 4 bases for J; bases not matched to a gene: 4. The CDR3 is CASSIESSGRPDTQYF. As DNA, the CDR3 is TGTGCCAGTAGTATAGAGTCTAGCGGGAGACCAGATACGCAGTATTTT.

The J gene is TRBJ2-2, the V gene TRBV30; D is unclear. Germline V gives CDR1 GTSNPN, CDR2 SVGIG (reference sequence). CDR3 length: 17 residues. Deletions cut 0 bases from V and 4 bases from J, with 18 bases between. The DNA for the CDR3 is TGTGCCTGGAGTGTAAACTGGTTGATGGCTACCACCGGGGAGCTGTTTTTT. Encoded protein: CAWSVNWLMATTGELFF. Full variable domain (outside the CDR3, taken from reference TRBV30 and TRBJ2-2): SQTIHQWPATLVQPVGSPLSLECTVEGTSNPNLYWYRQAAGRGLQLLFYSVGIGQISSEVPQNLSASRPQDRQFILSSKKLLLSDSGFYLCAWSVNWLMATTGELFFGEGSRLTVL.

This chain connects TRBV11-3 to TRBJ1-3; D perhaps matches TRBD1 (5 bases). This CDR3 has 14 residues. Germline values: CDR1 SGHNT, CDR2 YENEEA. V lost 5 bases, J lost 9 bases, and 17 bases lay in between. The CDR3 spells CASSVGTAGGTIYF. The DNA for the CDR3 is TGTGCCAGCAGCGTCGGGACGGCCGGGGGCACCATATATTTT.

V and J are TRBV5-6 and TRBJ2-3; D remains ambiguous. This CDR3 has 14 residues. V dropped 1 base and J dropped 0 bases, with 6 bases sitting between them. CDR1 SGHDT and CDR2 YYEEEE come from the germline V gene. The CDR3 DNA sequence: TGTGCCAGCAGCTTGCGATGGAGCACAGATACGCAGTATTTT. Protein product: CASSLRWSTDTQYF.

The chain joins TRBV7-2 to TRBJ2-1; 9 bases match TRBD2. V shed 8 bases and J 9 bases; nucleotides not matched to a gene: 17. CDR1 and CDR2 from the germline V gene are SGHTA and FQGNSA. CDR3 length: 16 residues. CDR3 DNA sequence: TGTGCCAGCTACCCCATAGCGGGAGTGTCTTCGAGTGAGCAGTTCTTC. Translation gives CASYPIAGVSSSEQFF.

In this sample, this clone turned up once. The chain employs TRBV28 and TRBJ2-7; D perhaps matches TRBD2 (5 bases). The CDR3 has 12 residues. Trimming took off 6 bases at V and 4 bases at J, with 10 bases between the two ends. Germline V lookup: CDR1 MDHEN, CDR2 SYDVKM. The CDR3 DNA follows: TGTGCCAGCAGATCTGGCGGGTACGAGCAGTACTTC. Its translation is CASRSGGYEQYF. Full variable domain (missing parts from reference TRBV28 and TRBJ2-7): DVKVTQSSRYLVKRTGEKVFLECVQDMDHENMFWYRQDPGLGLRLIYFSYDVKMKEKGDIPEGYSVSREKKERFSLILESASTNQTSMYLCASRSGGYEQYFGPGTRLTVT.

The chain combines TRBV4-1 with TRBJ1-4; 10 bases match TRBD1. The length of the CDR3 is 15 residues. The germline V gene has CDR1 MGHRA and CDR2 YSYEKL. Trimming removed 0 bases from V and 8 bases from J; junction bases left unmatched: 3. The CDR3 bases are TGCGCCAGCAGCCAAGAGGGACAGGGGATGGAAAAACTGTTTTTT. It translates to CASSQEGQGMEKLFF.

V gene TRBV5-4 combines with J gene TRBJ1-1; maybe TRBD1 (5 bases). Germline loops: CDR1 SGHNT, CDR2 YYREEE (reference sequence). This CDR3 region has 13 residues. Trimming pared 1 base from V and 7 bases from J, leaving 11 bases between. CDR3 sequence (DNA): TGTGCCAGCAGCTTGTACGGGGGAATTGAAGCTTTCTTT. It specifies CASSLYGGIEAFF. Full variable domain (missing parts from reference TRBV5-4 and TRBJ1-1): ETGVTQSPTHLIKTRGQQVTLRCSSQSGHNTVSWYQQALGQGPQFIFQYYREEENGRGNFPPRFSGLQFPNYSSELNVNALELDDSALYLCASSLYGGIEAFFGQGTRLTVV.

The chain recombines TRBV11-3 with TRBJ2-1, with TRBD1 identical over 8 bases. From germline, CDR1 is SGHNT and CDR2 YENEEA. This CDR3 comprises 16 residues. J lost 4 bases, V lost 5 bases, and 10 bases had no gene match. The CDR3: CASSPQGGQRYNEQFF. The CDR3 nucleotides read TGTGCCAGCAGCCCACAGGGGGGACAGAGGTACAATGAGCAGTTCTTC.

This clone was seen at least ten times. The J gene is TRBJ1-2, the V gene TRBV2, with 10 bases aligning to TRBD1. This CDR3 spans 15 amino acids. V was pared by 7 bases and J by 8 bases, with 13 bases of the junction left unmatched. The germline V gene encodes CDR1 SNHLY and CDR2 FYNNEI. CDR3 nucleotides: TGTGCCAGCACCCGCCGGGACAGGGGTCCTGGGGGCTACACCTTC. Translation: CASTRRDRGPGGYTF.

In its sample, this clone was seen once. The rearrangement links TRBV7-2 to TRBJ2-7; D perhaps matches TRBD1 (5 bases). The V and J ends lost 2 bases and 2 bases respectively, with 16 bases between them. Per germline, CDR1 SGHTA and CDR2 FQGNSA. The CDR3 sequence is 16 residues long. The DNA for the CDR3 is TGTGCCAGCAGCTTAAGTGGGGCCTCCGCCGCCTACGAGCAGTACTTC. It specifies CASSLSGASAAYEQYF. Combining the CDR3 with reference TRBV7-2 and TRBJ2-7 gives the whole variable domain GAGVSQSPSNKVTEKGKDVELRCDPISGHTALYWYRQSLGQGLEFLIYFQGNSAPDKSGLPSDRFSAERTGGSVSTLTIQRTQQEDSAVYLCASSLSGASAAYEQYFGPGTRLTVT.

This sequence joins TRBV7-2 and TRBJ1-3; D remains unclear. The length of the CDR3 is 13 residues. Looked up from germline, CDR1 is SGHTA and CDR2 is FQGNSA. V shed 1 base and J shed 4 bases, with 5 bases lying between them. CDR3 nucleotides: TGTGCCAGCAGCTTAGAACCGGGAAACACCATATATTTT. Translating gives CASSLEPGNTIYF.

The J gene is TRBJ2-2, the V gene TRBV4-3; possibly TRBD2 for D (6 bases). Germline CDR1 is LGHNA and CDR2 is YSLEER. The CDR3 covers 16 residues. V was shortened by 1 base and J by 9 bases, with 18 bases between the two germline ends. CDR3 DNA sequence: TGCGCCAGCAGCCAAGGGTTAGGGACTCCGGGCAGGGAGCTGTTTTTT. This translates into CASSQGLGTPGRELFF.

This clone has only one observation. The CDR3 protein is CASSLVGDTQYF. CDR3 nucleotide sequence: TGTGCCAGCAGCTTGGTGGGGGATACGCAGTATTTT. The gene calls are TRBV5-5 and TRBJ2-3; unclear D gene. Germline loops: CDR1 SGHKS, CDR2 YYEKEE (reference sequence). This CDR3 spans 12 amino acids. Trimming pared 0 bases from V and 6 bases from J, leaving 5 bases between.

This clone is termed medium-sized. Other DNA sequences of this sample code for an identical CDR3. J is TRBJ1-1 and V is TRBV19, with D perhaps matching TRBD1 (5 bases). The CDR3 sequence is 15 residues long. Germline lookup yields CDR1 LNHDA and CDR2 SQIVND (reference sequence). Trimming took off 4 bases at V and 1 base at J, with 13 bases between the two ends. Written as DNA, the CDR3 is TGTGCCAGTAGTACCTCCGGGACGGCGAACACTGAAGCTTTCTTT. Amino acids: CASSTSGTANTEAFF.

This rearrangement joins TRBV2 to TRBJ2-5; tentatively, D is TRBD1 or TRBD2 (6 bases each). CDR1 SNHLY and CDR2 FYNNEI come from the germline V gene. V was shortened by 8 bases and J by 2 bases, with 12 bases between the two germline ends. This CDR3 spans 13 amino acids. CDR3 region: CASFRGRQETQYF. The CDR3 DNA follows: TGTGCCAGCTTCCGGGGGCGGCAAGAGACCCAGTACTTC.

The CDR3, as DNA: TGTGCCAGCAGCTTATTTAGCGGCGAGCAGTACTTC. Amino acid sequence: CASSLFSGEQYF. The chain couples TRBV11-2 to TRBJ2-7; D may be TRBD2 (6 bases). The CDR3 contains 12 residues. The V end lost 2 bases, the J end lost 6 bases, and 8 bases lay between the germline ends. Germline lookup yields CDR1 SGHAT and CDR2 FQNNGV.

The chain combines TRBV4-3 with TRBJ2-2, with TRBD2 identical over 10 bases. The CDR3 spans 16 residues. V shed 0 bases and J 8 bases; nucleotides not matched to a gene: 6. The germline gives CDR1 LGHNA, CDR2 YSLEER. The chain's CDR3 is CASSQEASGRAGELFF. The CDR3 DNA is TGCGCCAGCAGCCAAGAAGCTAGCGGGAGAGCTGGGGAGCTGTTTTTT.

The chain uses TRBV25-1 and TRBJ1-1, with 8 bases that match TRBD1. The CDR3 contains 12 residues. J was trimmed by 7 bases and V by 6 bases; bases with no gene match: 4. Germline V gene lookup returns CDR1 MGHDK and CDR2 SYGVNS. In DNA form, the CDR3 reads TGTGCCAGCAGCGGACAGGGCGGTGAAGCTTTCTTT. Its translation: CASSGQGGEAFF.

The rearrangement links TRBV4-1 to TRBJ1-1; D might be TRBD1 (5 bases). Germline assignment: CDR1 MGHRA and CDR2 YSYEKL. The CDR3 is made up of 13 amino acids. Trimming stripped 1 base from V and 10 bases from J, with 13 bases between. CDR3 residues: CASSQVGTGSAFF. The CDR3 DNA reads TGCGCCAGCAGCCAAGTGGGTACAGGATCAGCTTTCTTT.

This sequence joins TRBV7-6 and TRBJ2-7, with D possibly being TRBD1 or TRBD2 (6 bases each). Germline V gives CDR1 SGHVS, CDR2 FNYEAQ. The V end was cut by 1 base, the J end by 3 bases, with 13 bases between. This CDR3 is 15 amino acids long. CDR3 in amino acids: CASSLDGGPYYEQYF. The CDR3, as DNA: TGTGCCAGCAGCTTAGATGGGGGGCCTTACTACGAGCAGTACTTC. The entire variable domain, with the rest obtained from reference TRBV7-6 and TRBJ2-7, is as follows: GAGVSQSPRYKVTKRGQDVALRCDPISGHVSLYWYRQALGQGPEFLTYFNYEAQQDKSGLPNDRFSAERPEGSISTLTIQRTEQRDSAMYRCASSLDGGPYYEQYFGPGTRLTVT.

The CDR3 sequence: CASSSGRGRDTQYF. The CDR3 DNA sequence: TGTGCCAGCAGCTCCGGTAGAGGGAGGGATACGCAGTATTTT. The chain combines TRBV4-2 with TRBJ2-3, with a weak D call TRBD2 (6 bases). V lost 5 bases and J lost 6, with 15 bases in between. CDR1 is LGHNA, CDR2 YNFKEQ, per germline. The CDR3 contains 14 residues.

CDR3 nucleotide sequence: TGTGCCAGCAGCCTTTTATCGGGGGGAAGCAATCAGCCCCAGCATTTT. Protein: CASSLLSGGSNQPQHF. This chain uses TRBV7-8 with TRBJ1-5, with D perhaps matching TRBD1 (5 bases). The CDR3 is 16 amino acids. CDR1 SGHVS and CDR2 FQNEAQ come from the germline V gene. V lost 5 bases and J 1 base, leaving 15 bases between the germline ends.

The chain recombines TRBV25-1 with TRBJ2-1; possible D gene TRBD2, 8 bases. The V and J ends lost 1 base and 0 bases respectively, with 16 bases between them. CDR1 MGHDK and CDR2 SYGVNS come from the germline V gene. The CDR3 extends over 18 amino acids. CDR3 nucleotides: TGTGCCAGCAGTGAATTAGGGGGCGGGAGGTTCTCCTACAATGAGCAGTTCTTC. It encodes CASSELGGGRFSYNEQFF.

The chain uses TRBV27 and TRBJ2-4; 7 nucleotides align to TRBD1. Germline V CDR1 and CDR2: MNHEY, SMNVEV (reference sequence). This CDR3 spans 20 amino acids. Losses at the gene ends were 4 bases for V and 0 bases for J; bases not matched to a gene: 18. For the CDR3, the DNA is TGTGCCAGCAGTTGGGGACCTACAGGGGACCCTCGCATAGCCAAAAACATTCAGTACTTC. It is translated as CASSWGPTGDPRIAKNIQYF.

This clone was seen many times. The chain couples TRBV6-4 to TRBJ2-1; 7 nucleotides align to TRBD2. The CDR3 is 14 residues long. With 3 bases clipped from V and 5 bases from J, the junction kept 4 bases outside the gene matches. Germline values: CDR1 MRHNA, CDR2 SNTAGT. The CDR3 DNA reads TGTGCCAGCAGTGAGCTAGCGGAAAACAATGAGCAGTTCTTC. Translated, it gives CASSELAENNEQFF.

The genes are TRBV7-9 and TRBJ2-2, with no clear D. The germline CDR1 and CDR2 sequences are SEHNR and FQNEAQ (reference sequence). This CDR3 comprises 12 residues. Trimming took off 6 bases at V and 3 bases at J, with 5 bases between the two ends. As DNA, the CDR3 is TGTGCCAGCAGACGTGACACCGGGGAGCTGTTTTTT. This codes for CASRRDTGELFF.